A single sample gave rise to the 12 T cell receptor beta chains below, sequenced in a study of T cells expressing NK-cell markers (dated by TCRdb to 2020 to 2022). Library prep was done by 5' RACE. Sequencing took place on an Illumina HiSeq 2000. TCRdb reprocessed the reads and lists each CDR3 protein sequence as a single entry, with no DNA. The sample's clone listing holds about 110,000 distinct CDR3 sequences. The ten biggest clones cover approximately 18% of the sample. The sample comprised blood T cells: a sorted CD56 or NKG2C T cell subset, CD4+ or CD8+ T cells, or bulk PBMC T cells (not recorded which). These receptors were collected from a woman between 18 and 70 years old in good health.

CDR3 protein: CASSFEGLAGGTYNEQFF. The chain has TRBV11-1 and TRBJ2-1; TCRdb proposes TRBD2, but this gene call is untestable without DNA. Germline CDR1 is SGHAT and CDR2 is FQDESV (reference sequence). The CDR3 has 18 residues.

This chain uses TRBV7-6 with TRBJ2-2; TCRdb names TRBD1, which stays unverified in the absence of DNA. CDR1 is SGHVS and CDR2 is FNYEAQ in the germline V gene. The CDR3 extends over 14 amino acids. The CDR3: CASSPRTDAGELFF.

CDR3: CASSAVRGGYEQYF. The chain couples TRBV7-9 to TRBJ2-7; with no DNA, the TCRdb D assignment of TRBD2 cannot be verified. The CDR3 is 14 residues long. Germline values: CDR1 SEHNR, CDR2 FQNEAQ (reference sequence).

J is TRBJ2-2 and V is TRBV12-5; absent DNA, TCRdb's TRBD2 call cannot be checked. The germline gives CDR1 LGHNT, CDR2 FRNRAP. This CDR3 has 16 amino acids. CDR3 region: CASGLAGGPDTGELFF.

The chain joins TRBV12-3 or TRBV12-4 to TRBJ2-4; TCRdb gives TRBD2 as the D gene, but with no DNA this cannot be confirmed. CDR3 length equals 13 residues. The CDR3 loop is CASSLDREDIQYF.

The CDR3 region is CASSPDMNSYEQYF. This chain links TRBV5-1 with TRBJ2-7; TCRdb returns TRBD1, unconfirmable since there is no DNA. Germline V gene lookup returns CDR1 SGHRS and CDR2 YFSETQ. CDR3 length: 14 amino acids.

This chain connects TRBV15 to TRBJ2-3; TCRdb returns TRBD1, unconfirmable since there is no DNA. In germline, CDR1 is LNHNV, CDR2 YYDKDF (reference sequence). CDR3 size: 15 residues. The CDR3 protein is CATSWTGPGTDTQYF.

The rearrangement joins TRBV3-1 to TRBJ2-5; TCRdb returns TRBD2, unconfirmable since there is no DNA. CDR3 length: 15 amino acids. CDR1 is LGHDT, CDR2 YNNKEL, per germline (reference sequence). This CDR3 reads CASSTRGDFGETQYF.

The chain employs TRBV20-1 and TRBJ1-1. The CDR3 runs to 13 residues. CDR1 is DFQATT, CDR2 SNEGSKA, per germline (reference sequence). This CDR3 is CSARHQMNTEAFF.

This chain links TRBV29-1 with TRBJ2-7. CDR3 length equals 13 residues. Germline V gene lookup returns CDR1 SQVTM and CDR2 ANQGSEA. This CDR3 reads CSVADTLSYEQYF.

This chain connects TRBV7-9 to TRBJ1-1. Germline assignment: CDR1 SEHNR and CDR2 FQNEAQ (reference sequence). This CDR3 comprises 14 residues. CDR3 residues: CASSFQGPYTEAFF.

This sequence joins TRBV12-5 and TRBJ2-5; checking the TCRdb D call of TRBD2 is not possible without DNA. Germline CDR1 and CDR2: LGHNT and FRNRAP. The CDR3 covers 15 residues. The CDR3 protein is CASGFGLAGDETQYF.